The T cell receptor beta chain described here comes from a study of cytomegalovirus exposure and HLA in healthy donors. Overall study results and limits: The study dropped some indistinguishable V segments, TRBV6-2 and TRBV6-3 among them.

13 Jbeta primers and 60 Vbeta primers were used for the PCR. The method was immunoSEQ multiplex PCR; TCRdb's version includes in-frame clones alone and lacks a portion of them. The table lists more than 100,000 clones, 85% to 90% of them singletons, with around 5.5% in the top ten. This clone was seen once. Its antigen remains unknown. V shed 6 bases and J shed 0 bases, with 13 bases lying between them. Germline V CDR1 and CDR2: MNHEY, SVGAGI. The CDR3 spans 15 residues. The rearrangement uses TRBV6-5 and TRBJ2-3; TRBD2 might be the D (5 bases). The source material was PBMCs. The clonotype was recovered from a woman aged 25 to 45 in good health and CMV-seronegative. CDR3 nucleotides: TGTGCCAGCAGCACGACTACAGCTAGCACAGATACGCAGTATTTT. Translating gives CASSTTTASTDTQYF.